This T cell receptor beta chain comes out of a study of blood T cell repertoires in COVID-19. Study-wide context: Specimens from acute and convalescent COVID-19 originated in the United States, Italy and Spain. The analysed material was cDNA or gDNA that came from T cells, B-cell-depleted T cells, or PBMCs.

Profiled with immunoSEQ multiplex PCR; TCRdb holds only in-frame clones, not every one. The sample lists under 200,000 clones, around 88% occurring once. Germline V gives CDR1 MNHNS, CDR2 SASEGT. The CDR3 runs to 13 residues. V lost 3 bases to trimming and J lost 10 bases, with 10 bases between them. The sample taken for sequencing was PBMCs or T cells enriched from blood (not recorded which). This TCR was recovered from a man aged 35 to 55 with acute COVID-19. The rearrangement links TRBV6-1 to TRBJ1-6; D perhaps matches TRBD1 (6 bases). CDR3 DNA: TGTGCCAGCAGTGAGGACAGAGAATCACCCCTCCACTTT. Residues: CASSEDRESPLHF.